The 23 T cell receptor beta chains presented below share a single source sample, sequenced in a study of Ad26.COV2.S vaccination and SARS-CoV-2 variants. Indicated treatment: 15 to 20 received Ad26.COV2.S at low or high dose, single or two shots; several received placebo; per-sample allocation not given. Sampling was performed 63 days after the first vaccine or placebo injection. Sequencing used immunoSEQ multiplex PCR; TCRdb keeps in-frame clones, though not all of them. The sample includes a few hundred thousand clones, approximately 83% of them seen just once. The sequenced sample was peripheral blood, obtained in a trial of Ad26.COV2.S vaccine versus placebo. The receptors stem from a person between 18 and 65 years old who received the Ad26.COV2.S COVID-19 vaccine or a placebo.

The chain carries TRBV18 and TRBJ2-7; 8 bases are shared with TRBD1. Germline V lookup: CDR1 KGHSH, CDR2 LQKENI. The CDR3 has 15 amino acids. Germline trimming cut 2 bases from V and 2 bases from J; bases unmatched to any gene: 5. CDR3 protein: CASSPIGQGAYEQYF. The CDR3 DNA reads TGTGCCAGCTCACCAATCGGACAGGGCGCCTACGAGCAGTACTTC.

The chain is built from TRBV2 and TRBJ1-5, with D perhaps TRBD1 (5 bases). The CDR3 is 16 amino acids. Between the trimmed V and J ends, which lost 3 bases and 0 bases, there was a span of 12 bases. The V gene's germline CDR1 is SNHLY and CDR2 FYNNEI. The CDR3 nucleotides read TGTGCCAGCAGTGACAGGACACAAGATAGCAATCAGCCCCAGCATTTT. Amino acid sequence: CASSDRTQDSNQPQHF. The whole variable domain, filled in from reference TRBV2 and TRBJ1-5, reads EPEVTQTPSHQVTQMGQEVILRCVPISNHLYFYWYRQILGQKVEFLVSFYNNEISEKSEIFDDQFSVERPDGSNFTLKIRSTKLEDSAMYFCASSDRTQDSNQPQHFGDGTRLSIL.

This chain links TRBV12-5 with TRBJ1-3; TRBD1 matches 8 bases. V gave up 7 bases and J gave up 5 bases; unmatched junction bases: 10. CDR3 size: 15 residues. CDR1 is LGHNT, CDR2 FRNRAP, per germline. This chain's CDR3 is CASVLLTGDRNTIYF. The CDR3 DNA reads TGTGCTAGTGTCCTCCTGACAGGGGATAGAAACACCATATATTTT.

This sequence joins TRBV18 and TRBJ1-1; 7 bases are a match to TRBD1. In germline, CDR1 is KGHSH, CDR2 LQKENI. The CDR3 length is 14 residues. J gave up 0 bases and V 2 bases, and 0 bases lay outside the gene matches. CDR3 DNA: TGTGCCAGCTCACCAGACAGGGTGAACACTGAAGCTTTCTTT. Translated, it gives CASSPDRVNTEAFF. Filled out from reference TRBV18 and TRBJ1-1, the complete variable domain reads NAGVMQNPRHLVRRRGQEARLRCSPMKGHSHVYWYRQLPEEGLKFMVYLQKENIIDESGMPKERFSAEFPKEGPSILRIQQVVRGDSAAYFCASSPDRVNTEAFFGQGTRLTVV.

The chain carries TRBV30 and TRBJ1-2, with a possible D match to TRBD1 (6 bases). Trimming cost V 3 bases and J 7 bases, with 21 bases left between them. This CDR3 spans 15 amino acids. CDR1 GTSNPN and CDR2 SVGIG come from the germline V gene (reference sequence). Here the CDR3 reads CAWSSRNRVRGGYTF. The CDR3 DNA sequence: TGTGCCTGGAGCTCTAGGAACAGGGTGAGAGGTGGCTACACCTTC. The variable domain in full, with the rest retrieved from reference TRBV30 and TRBJ1-2, is SQTIHQWPATLVQPVGSPLSLECTVEGTSNPNLYWYRQAAGRGLQLLFYSVGIGQISSEVPQNLSASRPQDRQFILSSKKLLLSDSGFYLCAWSSRNRVRGGYTFGSGTRLTVV.

V gene TRBV7-9 combines with J gene TRBJ2-7; D possibly corresponds to TRBD2 (5 bases). Looked up from germline, CDR1 is SEHNR and CDR2 is FQNEAQ (reference sequence). This CDR3 has 15 amino acids. The germline V and J ends were trimmed by 5 bases and 5 bases, with 19 bases remaining between them. The CDR3 protein is CASSAPGVSVHEQYF. The CDR3 DNA reads TGTGCCAGCAGCGCTCCCGGCGTTAGCGTCCACGAGCAGTACTTC.

CDR3 amino acids: CATRRIAGTDTQYF. CDR3 DNA: TGTGCCACCAGGAGAATAGCGGGCACAGATACGCAGTATTTT. The chain employs TRBV15 and TRBJ2-3, with a tentative D call TRBD2 (6 bases). The CDR3 contains 14 residues. Trimming took 6 bases from V and 1 from J, leaving 11 bases between them. The germline V gene has CDR1 LNHNV and CDR2 YYDKDF (reference sequence).

V usage is TRBV29-1 and J usage is TRBJ1-2, with a possible D match to TRBD1 (5 bases). CDR1 is SQVTM, CDR2 ANQGSEA, per germline. V lost 1 base and J 8 bases, leaving 20 bases between the germline ends. The CDR3 is 15 residues long. The CDR3 DNA sequence: TGCAGCGTTGAAGGAGGAATAGGGGTATCGGAGGGCTACACCTTC. This translates into CSVEGGIGVSEGYTF.

This clone has only one observation. The V call is TRBV12-5, the J call TRBJ2-6; D perhaps matches TRBD1 (5 bases). Trimming removed 2 bases from V and 0 bases from J, with 8 bases in between. Germline-derived CDR1 and CDR2 are LGHNT and FRNRAP. This CDR3 is built from 16 residues. Here the CDR3 DNA reads TGTGCTAGTGGTTTGCCTCAGGGCTCTGGGGCCAACGTCCTGACTTTC. It encodes CASGLPQGSGANVLTF.

The chain combines TRBV4-3 with TRBJ1-1; D uncertain. This CDR3 is built from 15 residues. Germline CDR1 is LGHNA and CDR2 is YSLEER. Trimming shortened V by 0 bases and J by 3 bases, and 11 bases separated the two germline ends. The CDR3 spells CASSQDSDGDTEAFF. Here the CDR3 DNA reads TGCGCCAGCAGCCAAGATTCTGACGGGGACACTGAAGCTTTCTTT.

CDR3 DNA: TGTGCCAGCAGTTTACAGGGACAGGGTACGAATGGCTACACCTTC. Its translation is CASSLQGQGTNGYTF. The chain combines TRBV27 with TRBJ1-2, with TRBD1 matching over 9 bases. This CDR3 is built from 15 residues. The germline gives CDR1 MNHEY, CDR2 SMNVEV (reference sequence). V was clipped by 2 bases and J by 6 bases; unmatched bases: 7.

The chain has TRBV28 and TRBJ1-4; 8 positions match TRBD1. Germline V gives CDR1 MDHEN, CDR2 SYDVKM. This CDR3 has 14 amino acids. Losses at the gene ends were 4 bases for V and 11 bases for J; bases not matched to a gene: 9. The CDR3 coding sequence is TGTGCCAGCAGTTCACACTCGACAGGGGTGAAACTGTTTTTT. The encoded protein is CASSSHSTGVKLFF.

The chain combines TRBV5-1 with TRBJ2-1, with 10 bases lining up with TRBD2. This CDR3 has 17 residues. The germline gives CDR1 SGHRS, CDR2 YFSETQ. Trimming at V came to 0 bases and at J to 6 bases, leaving 9 bases not matched to a gene. The CDR3 nucleotides read TGCGCCAGCAGCTTGGTTTTTTGGGGACTAGCGAGCAATGAGCAGTTCTTC. It is translated as CASSLVFWGLASNEQFF. The full variable domain, in which reference TRBV5-1 and TRBJ2-1 provide the parts outside the CDR3, is KAGVTQTPRYLIKTRGQQVTLSCSPISGHRSVSWYQQTPGQGLQFLFEYFSETQRNKGNFPGRFSGRQFSNSRSEMNVSTLELGDSALYLCASSLVFWGLASNEQFFGPGTRLTVL.

The rearrangement links TRBV19 to TRBJ2-7; the match to TRBD2 covers 8 bases. The CDR3 spans 15 residues. V trimming: 3 bases; J trimming: 6 bases; junction bases outside the gene matches: 10. Looked up from germline, CDR1 is LNHDA and CDR2 is SQIVND (reference sequence). The CDR3 loop is CASSIFQRERVEQYF. CDR3 bases: TGTGCCAGTAGTATCTTCCAGCGGGAGAGGGTCGAGCAGTACTTC. The complete variable domain, with remaining parts taken from reference TRBV19 and TRBJ2-7, reads DGGITQSPKYLFRKEGQNVTLSCEQNLNHDAMYWYRQDPGQGLRLIYYSQIVNDFQKGDIAEGYSVSREKKESFPLTVTSAQKNPTAFYLCASSIFQRERVEQYFGPGTRLTVT.

This clone was seen more than once but under ten times. This chain connects TRBV25-1 to TRBJ1-1; D is ambiguous. V was cut by 0 bases and J by 3 bases, with 8 bases left in between. Germline CDR1 is MGHDK and CDR2 is SYGVNS. This CDR3 spans 14 amino acids. Written as DNA, the CDR3 is TGTGCCAGCAGTGAATACTCTGGCTACACTGAAGCTTTCTTT. Translation: CASSEYSGYTEAFF.

J is TRBJ1-2 and V is TRBV15, with D perhaps matching TRBD1 (5 bases). Germline V gene sequence: CDR1 LNHNV, CDR2 YYDKDF (reference sequence). V dropped 0 bases and J dropped 5 bases, with 13 bases sitting between them. The CDR3 has 15 amino acids. The CDR3 reads CATSRDWAGKYGYTF. The CDR3 DNA reads TGTGCCACCAGCAGAGATTGGGCAGGGAAATATGGCTACACCTTC.

The chain has TRBV12-5 and TRBJ1-3; the D gene is possibly TRBD1 (6 bases). Trimming took 7 bases from V and 0 from J, leaving 10 bases between them. From germline, CDR1 is LGHNT and CDR2 FRNRAP. The CDR3 consists of 14 residues. The chain's CDR3 is CASVPGASGNTIYF. CDR3 in DNA: TGTGCTAGTGTCCCGGGGGCCTCTGGAAACACCATATATTTT.

The chain links TRBV6-2 or TRBV6-3 to TRBJ2-7, with 11 positions matching TRBD2. Germline V CDR1 and CDR2: MNHEY, SVGEGT. J was trimmed by 1 base and V by 5 bases; bases with no gene match: 4. The CDR3 has 15 amino acids. The DNA of the CDR3 is TGTGCCAGCAGTACCTGGACTAGCGGGTCCTACGAGCAGTACTTC. This gives the protein CASSTWTSGSYEQYF.

V usage is TRBV2 and J usage is TRBJ2-3; D is unclear. The CDR3 runs to 13 residues. Germline CDR1 SNHLY, CDR2 FYNNEI. V lost 8 bases and J 2 bases, leaving 11 bases between the germline ends. In DNA form, the CDR3 reads TGTGCCAGCTCTCAGGAGTCCACAGATACGCAGTATTTT. The encoded protein is CASSQESTDTQYF.

This clone was picked up one time. J is TRBJ1-6 and V is TRBV11-2; weak D call: TRBD1 (5 bases). The CDR3 sequence is 15 residues long. Between the trimmed V and J ends, which lost 2 bases and 6 bases, there was a span of 11 bases. The V gene's germline CDR1 is SGHAT and CDR2 FQNNGV. Written as DNA, the CDR3 is TGTGCCAGCAGCTTAAGGGGTTCCCTTAATTCACCCCTCCACTTT. Translating gives CASSLRGSLNSPLHF.

The genes are TRBV27 and TRBJ1-6; D remains ambiguous. The CDR3 has 15 amino acids. Trimming removed 3 bases from V and 2 bases from J, with 8 bases in between. Germline V CDR1 and CDR2: MNHEY, SMNVEV (reference sequence). The CDR3 loop reads CASSFSSTYNSPLHF. The CDR3 bases are TGTGCCAGCAGTTTCAGTAGCACCTATAATTCACCCCTCCACTTT.

The rearrangement joins TRBV5-4 to TRBJ2-3, with 11 nucleotides matching TRBD2. CDR3 length equals 15 residues. The J segment lost 4 bases and the V segment lost 7 bases, leaving 8 bases of the junction unmatched. Germline lookup yields CDR1 SGHNT and CDR2 YYREEE (reference sequence). The CDR3 coding sequence is TGTGCCAGCCAACCCACTAGCGGGAGACCAGATACGCAGTATTTT. Translation: CASQPTSGRPDTQYF.

CDR3 sequence: CAISEVGLAGETQYF. CDR3 DNA: TGTGCCATCAGTGAAGTTGGACTAGCGGGAGAGACCCAGTACTTC. The rearrangement uses TRBV10-3 and TRBJ2-5, with TRBD2 matching 11 bases. CDR1 and CDR2 from the germline V gene are ENHRY and SYGVKD. The CDR3 covers 15 residues. After removal of 3 bases from V and 4 bases from J, the junction contained 4 bases not matched to a gene.